This TCR beta chain is drawn from a study of blood T cell repertoires in COVID-19. Looking at the study overall: The origin of the acute and convalescent COVID-19 samples was the United States, Italy and Spain. From T cells, B-cell-depleted T cells, or PBMCs came the material, which was cDNA or gDNA.

Germline assignment: CDR1 MNHNS and CDR2 SASEGT. V was pared by 3 bases and J by 0 bases, with 7 bases between. The CDR3 contains 14 residues. Original handling: Estimation of nucleated cell counts was performed using reference gene primer amplification. Profiled with immunoSEQ multiplex PCR; TCRdb holds only in-frame clones, not every one. The DNA was the basis for D and trimming; V, J and clone size are from that table. The sample shows around 370,000 clones, around nine tenths of them seen only once. Material: peripheral blood. The source is a woman aged 18-30 years who had recovered from COVID-19. This rearrangement joins TRBV6-1 to TRBJ2-3; D gene unclear. DNA for the CDR3: TGTGCCAGCAGTGAGACACCTAGCACAGATACGCAGTATTTT. It yields the protein CASSETPSTDTQYF.